Each of the 10 T cell receptor beta chains below was sequenced from the same sample in a study of T-cell memory formation after mild COVID-19. MiXCR, run by TCRdb on the 5' RACE reads, gives a single entry per CDR3 protein. The sample consists of 400,000 or so distinct CDR3 sequences, over 15% of them appearing once. The sample was PBMCs or a T cell subset sorted from them (not recorded which). These receptors were obtained from an adult woman who had mild COVID-19 (a few samples of this study predate the infection). Cell type and time point are not known.

This clonotype came up a few times. This rearrangement joins TRBV20-1 to TRBJ2-5; tentatively, D is TRBD2 (5 bases). There are 13 residues in the CDR3. The germline CDR1 and CDR2 sequences are DFQATT and SNEGSKA (reference sequence). Trimming left V 5 bases short and J 0 bases short, with 10 bases between. For the CDR3, the DNA is TGCAGTGCTCCCGGGCGGGACCAAGAGACCCAGTACTTC. Its translation: CSAPGRDQETQYF.

The rearrangement uses TRBV29-1 and TRBJ2-7; D is perhaps TRBD1 (5 bases). This CDR3 is built from 13 residues. Germline-derived CDR1 and CDR2 are SQVTM and ANQGSEA. Trimming took off 7 bases at V and 3 bases at J, with 16 bases between the two ends. In nucleotides, the CDR3 is TGCAGCGCTGTGACAAGGGGTTTCTACGAGCAGTACTTC. Its translation is CSAVTRGFYEQYF.

This clonotype came up once. The rearrangement uses TRBV7-9 and TRBJ1-1; no reliable D call. Trimming cost V 2 bases and J 6 bases, with 7 bases left between them. Looked up from germline, CDR1 is SEHNR and CDR2 is FQNEAQ (reference sequence). The CDR3 sequence is 12 residues long. The CDR3 nucleotides are TGTGCCAGCAGCTTATTTGGCTCTGAAGCTTTCTTT. Translating gives CASSLFGSEAFF. The whole variable domain, remainder taken from reference TRBV7-9 and TRBJ1-1, is DTGVSQNPRHKITKRGQNVTFRCDPISEHNRLYWYRQTLGQGPEFLTYFQNEAQLEKSRLLSDRFSAERPKGSFSTLEIQRTEQGDSAMYLCASSLFGSEAFFGQGTRLTVV.

This clonotype occurred a few times. The J gene is TRBJ2-3, the V gene TRBV21-1. TRBV21-1 is an annotated pseudogene. The CDR3 totals 14 residues. In nucleotides, the CDR3 is TGTGCCAGCAGCACCAGGCGTCTGGCAGGCACGCAGTATTTT. Translated: CASSTRRLAGTQYF.

V is TRBV9 and J is TRBJ2-5; the match to TRBD2 covers 7 bases. Per germline, CDR1 SGDLS and CDR2 YYNGEE. The V segment lost 2 bases and the J segment 4 bases; nucleotides outside the gene matches: 5. The CDR3 has 14 amino acids. The chain's CDR3 is CASSVGTNGETQYF. DNA for the CDR3: TGTGCCAGCAGCGTGGGGACTAACGGAGAGACCCAGTACTTC.

This clonotype has a handful of counts. The genes are TRBV5-5 and TRBJ1-3; no definite D call. CDR1 and CDR2 (germline): SGHKS, YYEKEE (reference sequence). This CDR3 has 16 amino acids. V was trimmed by 2 bases and J by 2 bases, leaving 14 bases between them. This CDR3 reads CASSFFVTMAGNTIYF. Written as DNA, the CDR3 is TGTGCCAGCAGCTTCTTTGTCACCATGGCTGGAAACACCATATATTTT.

The DNA for the CDR3 is TGTGCCACCATCCTTAAGACAGGTAGCACAGATACGCAGTATTTT. Translation: CATILKTGSTDTQYF. The chain has TRBV24-1 and TRBJ2-3; perhaps TRBD1 as D (6 bases). This CDR3 is built from 15 residues. Trimming left V 8 bases short and J 0 bases short, with 14 bases between. CDR1 is KGHDR, CDR2 SFDVKD, per germline.

This clonotype has a single count. This chain connects TRBV29-1 to TRBJ1-1; 9 nucleotides agree with TRBD1. From germline, CDR1 is SQVTM and CDR2 ANQGSEA. V gave up 8 bases and J gave up 2 bases; unmatched junction bases: 6. This CDR3 contains 13 residues. The CDR3 DNA reads TGCAGCAGCAGACAGGGGGGCAACACTGAAGCTTTCTTT. It codes for CSSRQGGNTEAFF.

The rearrangement links TRBV7-2 to TRBJ1-5; D call uncertain. This CDR3 has 17 amino acids. Trimming stripped 4 bases from V and 2 bases from J, with 18 bases between. CDR1 is SGHTA, CDR2 FQGNSA, per germline. In DNA form, the CDR3 reads TGTGCCAGCAGCTCTCTTTCCCGTACTTTTGGCAATCAGCCCCAGCATTTT. As protein: CASSSLSRTFGNQPQHF.

This clonotype was seen more than once but under ten times. The CDR3 DNA follows: TGTGCCAGCAGTGAATCGGAAACCGGGACAGGGAACTACGAGCAGTACTTC. Translation gives CASSESETGTGNYEQYF. The rearrangement links TRBV25-1 to TRBJ2-7, with 9 bases matching TRBD1. Germline CDR1 MGHDK, CDR2 SYGVNS. The CDR3 extends over 17 amino acids. Trimming removed 1 base from V and 3 bases from J; junction bases left unmatched: 10.